Listed below are T cell receptor beta chains from one sample, sequenced in a study of T cell responses to AZD1222 COVID-19 vaccine. Only in-frame clones appear in the TCRdb table, and some are missing; sequencing was by immunoSEQ multiplex PCR. The table includes about 66,000 clones, about 89% detected once. The starting material was peripheral blood, obtained 28 days after the second dose of the MenACWY control vaccine. Receptors originate from an adult who received the MenACWY meningococcal vaccine as a control. Both conserved end residues are part of each CDR3. A D gene is named only where the DNA matches it firmly. Rows give clone size only sometimes, using once, few, many, or a class for an expanded clone.

>.|.|TRBV5-4|TRBJ2-5
TGTGCCAGCAGCTTAGGTGGCGGGAAAGAGACCCAGTACTTC
CASSLGGGKETQYF
>.|.|TRBV7-3|TRBJ1-1
TGTGCCAGCAGCTTAACGGGAACCTCCAACACTGAAGCTTTCTTT
CASSLTGTSNTEAFF
>.|TRBD2|TRBV10-3|TRBJ2-1
TGTGCCATCAGTGCGCAGCCTACGGGACTAGCGGGGGAGGGAGAGCAGTTCTTC
CAISAQPTGLAGEGEQFF
>once|.|TRBV28|TRBJ1-5
TGTGCCAGCAGTTTCAATATCGGGGACTGGCCCCAGCATTTT
CASSFNIGDWPQHF
>.|TRBD1|TRBV7-8|TRBJ2-7
TGTGCCAGCAGCTTCGGACAGGCGGGTACCTACGAGCAGTACTTC
CASSFGQAGTYEQYF
>.|.|TRBV27|TRBJ1-6
TGTGCCAGCAGTTTGCGTCCGGGTCCGGGTAATTCACCCCTCCACTTT
CASSLRPGPGNSPLHF
>.|.|TRBV2|TRBJ2-5
TGTGCCAGCAGTGGGGGGCGTCAAGAGACCCAGTACTTC
CASSGGRQETQYF
>.|.|TRBV12-3/TRBV12-4|TRBJ2-5
TGTGCCAGCAGTTTTTCTCAGACCCAGTACTTC
CASSFSQTQYF
>.|.|TRBV5-8|TRBJ1-4
TGTGCCAGCAGCTGGACGAGGGGAGGAGATGAAAAACTGTTTTTT
CASSWTRGGDEKLFF
>.|.|TRBV30|TRBJ1-2
TGTGCCTGGAGTGTACGGAGATCTCGCTATGGCTACACCTTC
CAWSVRRSRYGYTF
>.|.|TRBV4-1|TRBJ2-7
TGCGCCAGCAGCCAAGGAATGGGGGGAACCTACGAGCAGTACTTC
CASSQGMGGTYEQYF
>.|.|TRBV30|TRBJ1-4
TGTGCCTGGAGTAAGAGTAATGAAAAACTGTTTTTT
CAWSKSNEKLFF
>.|TRBD2|TRBV2|TRBJ2-1
TGTGCCAGCAGGGACCCGACTAGCGGGAGCTCATGGCAGTTCTTC
CASRDPTSGSSWQFF
>.|.|TRBV19|TRBJ1-1
TGTGCCAGTAGTATATACACCAAAGCTTTCTTT
CASSIYTKAFF
>few|.|TRBV4-3|TRBJ1-4
TGCGCCAGCAGCCCTTCCTCTGACGCCGTCGTCAGGGGTGAAAAACTGTTTTTT
CASSPSSDAVVRGEKLFF
>.|.|TRBV6-5|TRBJ2-1
TGTGCCAGCAGTTACACAGGGGGGGCCCTGGGGGAGCAGTTCTTC
CASSYTGGALGEQFF
>.|.|TRBV7-8|TRBJ2-1
TGTGCGGGAGGAAGGTCCTACAATGAGCAGTTCTTC
CAGGRSYNEQFF
>.|.|TRBV18|TRBJ2-3
TGTGCCAGCTCACCTCGGGCAGATACGCAGTATTTT
CASSPRADTQYF
>.|TRBD1|TRBV6-5|TRBJ1-2
TGTGCCAGCAGGCCGGGACAGGGAGGCTATGGCTACACCTTC
CASRPGQGGYGYTF
>.|.|TRBV18|TRBJ1-4
TGTGCCAGCTCACCACCCCAGGGGTATGATGAAAAACTGTTTTTT
CASSPPQGYDEKLFF
>.|.|TRBV11-2|TRBJ2-1
TGTGCCAGCAGCTCTGCTGCGGTCTCCTACAATGAGCAGTTCTTC
CASSSAAVSYNEQFF
>.|.|TRBV19|TRBJ1-1
TGTGCCACTTCAGCCGGGACGGGCACTGAAGCTTTCTTT
CATSAGTGTEAFF